The rows below give T cell receptor beta chains drawn from one sample of a study of OX40 agonist ivuxolimab in advanced cancers. The assay was immunoSEQ multiplex PCR, and TCRdb's table has in-frame clones only and misses some. The sample contains tens of thousands of clones, roughly 84% of which appear only once. The sequencing used CD4+ or CD8+ T cells sorted from blood, collected in a trial of the OX40 agonist ivuxolimab. Source of these receptors: an adult with an advanced solid tumor such as melanoma, head and neck, liver or kidney cancer. The CDR3 runs from the conserved cysteine through the conserved F or W. Each record gives: D gene, clone size, V gene, J gene, CDR3 DNA, CDR3 protein. A D gene is named only where the DNA matches it firmly. Clone size, where shown, is once, few, many, or a class for clones that have expanded.

.	once	TRBV5-1	TRBJ1-6	TGCGCCAGCAGCTTGCAGGGACGCTCACCCCTCCACTTT	CASSLQGRSPLHF
TRBD1	.	TRBV6-1	TRBJ1-1	TGTGCCAGCAGTCAACAGACAGGGTCGGAAGCTTTCTTT	CASSQQTGSEAFF
TRBD2	.	TRBV19	TRBJ2-3	TGTGCCACCAGTATGGAGCGGGGGAGGAGCACAGATACGCAGTATTTT	CATSMERGRSTDTQYF
TRBD2	.	TRBV5-1	TRBJ2-5	TGCGCCAGCAGCTTGGCGCGTGGACTAGCGGGGGTTGAGACCCAGTACTTC	CASSLARGLAGVETQYF
.	.	TRBV14	TRBJ1-1	TGTGCCAGCAGCCCCACCCTGAACACTGAAGCTTTCTTT	CASSPTLNTEAFF
.	.	TRBV19	TRBJ2-4	TGTGCCAGTACTGAGGGCGGCATTCAGTACTTC	CASTEGGIQYF
TRBD1	.	TRBV5-1	TRBJ2-2	TGCGCCAGCAGCTTAACACAGGGGGCTGTGGGGGAGCTGTTTTTT	CASSLTQGAVGELFF
.	.	TRBV2	TRBJ1-6	TGTGCCAGTGGGGGGACAAGAAATAATTCACCCCTCCACTTT	CASGGTRNNSPLHF
.	.	TRBV9	TRBJ1-2	TGTGCCAGCAGCGTAGGGTGGGATTCTAACTATGGCTACACCTTC	CASSVGWDSNYGYTF
.	.	TRBV7-8	TRBJ2-7	TGTGCCAGCAGCTTAGAGAGCGGAACCTCCTACGAGCAGTACTTC	CASSLESGTSYEQYF
TRBD1	.	TRBV19	TRBJ2-3	TGTGCCAGTAGTCTCTCAGACAGGGCCTACACAGATACGCAGTATTTT	CASSLSDRAYTDTQYF
.	.	TRBV4-1	TRBJ1-1	TGCGCCAGCAGCCAAGGGATAAGGGGGGGAAGGAACACTGAAGCTTTCTTT	CASSQGIRGGRNTEAFF
.	.	TRBV9	TRBJ1-2	TGTGCCAGCAGCGTAGAGGGGCGCGGCTATGGCTACACCTTC	CASSVEGRGYGYTF
.	.	TRBV14	TRBJ2-1	TGTGCCAGCAGCCAAGAGTGGCAGAACAATGAGCAGTTCTTC	CASSQEWQNNEQFF
.	once	TRBV6-6	TRBJ1-3	TGTGCCAGCACAGAGGCTGGAAACACCATATATTTT	CASTEAGNTIYF
TRBD1	.	TRBV6-1	TRBJ2-7	TGTGCCGGGCGGACAGGCACCTACGAGCAGTACTTC	CAGRTGTYEQYF
.	.	TRBV28	TRBJ1-1	TGTGCCAGCAGCCCCCCCATAGCCTCGAACACTGAAGCTTTCTTT	CASSPPIASNTEAFF
.	.	TRBV9	TRBJ1-4	TGTGCCAGCAGCGTGGGTGGCCCGGGGGAAAAACTGTTTTTT	CASSVGGPGEKLFF
.	.	TRBV7-9	TRBJ2-2	TGTGCCAGCAGCCCCAGGGGCCAGCGTCCTCCTAGCGGGGAGCTGTTTTTT	CASSPRGQRPPSGELFF
.	.	TRBV7-2	TRBJ1-4	TGTGCCAGCAGTCAAGGGGGAAGTGGTGAAAAACTGTTTTTT	CASSQGGSGEKLFF
TRBD2	.	TRBV4-2	TRBJ2-5	TGTGCCAGCCGAGCGGGGGGTGGGGAGACCCAGTACTTC	CASRAGGGETQYF
.	few	TRBV6-5	TRBJ1-6	TGTGCCAGCAGTTACTCCTTGAATTCACCCCTCCACTTT	CASSYSLNSPLHF
TRBD1	.	TRBV10-3	TRBJ2-1	TGTGCCATTTGGGACAGGGGGGTGAATGAGCAGTTCTTC	CAIWDRGVNEQFF
.	few	TRBV6-5	TRBJ2-7	TGTGCCAGCACTGCGGGGACGTACGAGCAGTACTTC	CASTAGTYEQYF
.	.	TRBV7-6	TRBJ1-4	TGTGCCAGCAGCTTAGCCCGGGGAGAAAAACTGTTTTTT	CASSLARGEKLFF
.	.	TRBV6-1	TRBJ1-1	TGTGCCAGCAGAAGACAGGAGTACCTGAACACTGAAGCTTTCTTT	CASRRQEYLNTEAFF
.	.	TRBV5-1	TRBJ1-1	TGCGCCAGCAGCTCGGCCGGTCTAGGGTTCAACACTGAAGCTTTCTTT	CASSSAGLGFNTEAFF
.	.	TRBV19	TRBJ1-3	TGTGCCAGCCTGCCGGTCGACACCTCTGGAAACACCATATATTTT	CASLPVDTSGNTIYF
TRBD1	.	TRBV9	TRBJ1-3	TGTGCCAGCAGCGACAGGACAGGGCTCAGTATGGACACCATATATTTT	CASSDRTGLSMDTIYF
.	.	TRBV30	TRBJ1-5	TGTGCCTGGAGTTGGGAAGGGAATCAGCCCCAGCATTTT	CAWSWEGNQPQHF
.	.	TRBV11-3	TRBJ2-2	TGTGCCAGCAGCTTAGTCGGGGGGAACACCGGGGAGCTGTTTTTT	CASSLVGGNTGELFF
.	.	TRBV7-9	TRBJ1-5	TGTGCCAGCAACAAAGGGGAAAGCAATCAGCCCCAGCATTTT	CASNKGESNQPQHF
.	.	TRBV9	TRBJ2-1	TGTGCCAGCAGCGTAGCGTACTACAATGAGCAGTTCTTC	CASSVAYYNEQFF